This TCR beta chain was profiled in a study of blood T cell repertoires in COVID-19. Study details: The origin of the acute and convalescent COVID-19 samples was the United States, Italy and Spain. T cells, B-cell-depleted T cells, or PBMCs supplied cDNA or gDNA.

Recovery meant two consecutive negative NP/OP PCR tests, professional clearance, or resolved symptoms. V dropped 0 bases and J dropped 6; count of bases not matched to a gene: 4. CDR1 SGHTA and CDR2 FQGNSA come from the germline V gene. The CDR3 consists of 14 residues. Original processing notes: Reference gene primer amplification gave nucleated cell count estimates. Libraries were prepared by immunoSEQ multiplex PCR; TCRdb keeps only in-frame clonotypes and omits some of them. V and J calls and clone size are as listed in that table; D and trimming were resolved from the DNA. The table records over 150,000 clones, around 85% of them present only once.

Sequenced material: PBMCs or T cells enriched from blood (not recorded which). The TCR was taken from a woman aged 30 to 39 who had recovered from COVID-19. V is TRBV7-2 and J is TRBJ1-2; 7 bases fit TRBD1. CDR3 sequence: CASSLAPQGDGYTF. DNA for the CDR3: TGTGCCAGCAGCTTAGCCCCCCAGGGGGATGGCTACACCTTC.